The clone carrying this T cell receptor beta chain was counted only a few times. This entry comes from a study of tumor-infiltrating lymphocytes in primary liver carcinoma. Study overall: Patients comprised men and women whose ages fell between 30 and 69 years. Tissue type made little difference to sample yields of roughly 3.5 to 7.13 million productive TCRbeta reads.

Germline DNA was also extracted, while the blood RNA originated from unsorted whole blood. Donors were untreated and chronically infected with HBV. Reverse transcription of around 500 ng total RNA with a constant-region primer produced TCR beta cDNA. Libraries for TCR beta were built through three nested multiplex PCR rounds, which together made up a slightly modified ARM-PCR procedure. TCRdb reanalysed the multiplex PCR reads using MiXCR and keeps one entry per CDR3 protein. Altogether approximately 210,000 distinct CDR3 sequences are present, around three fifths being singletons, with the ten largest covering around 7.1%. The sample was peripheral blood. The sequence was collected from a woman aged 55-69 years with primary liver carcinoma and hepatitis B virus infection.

The DNA of the CDR3 is TGTGCCAGCAGCTTAGAGAGGGCCAGTGGCGTTGGCTACACCTTC. Its translation is CASSLERASGVGYTF. The chain recombines TRBV11-2 with TRBJ1-2, with unresolved D. V was trimmed by 0 bases and J by 7 bases, leaving 15 bases between them. The germline V gene has CDR1 SGHAT and CDR2 FQNNGV. This CDR3 contains 15 residues.